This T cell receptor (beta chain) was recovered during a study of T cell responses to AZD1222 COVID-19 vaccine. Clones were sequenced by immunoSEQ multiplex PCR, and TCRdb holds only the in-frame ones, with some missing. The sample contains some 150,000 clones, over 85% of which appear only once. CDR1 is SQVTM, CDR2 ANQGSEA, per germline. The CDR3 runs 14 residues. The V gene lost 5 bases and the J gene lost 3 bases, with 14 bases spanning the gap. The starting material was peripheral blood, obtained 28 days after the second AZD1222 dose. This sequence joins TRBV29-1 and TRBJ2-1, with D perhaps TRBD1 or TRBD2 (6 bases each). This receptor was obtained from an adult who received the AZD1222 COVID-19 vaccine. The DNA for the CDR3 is TGCAGCGTTCGCCCGGAGGGGGGCTACAATGAGCAGTTCTTC. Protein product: CSVRPEGGYNEQFF.